The rows below give T cell receptor beta chains drawn from one sample of a study of T cells in localized non-small cell lung cancer. Sequenced by immunoSEQ multiplex PCR; TCRdb stores in-frame clones only, minus some. The table lists roughly 40,000 clones, around 81% of them singletons. The sequencing used peripheral blood mononuclear cells, collected before any cancer treatment. The origin of the receptors is a male donor older than 55 with stage II lung adenocarcinoma. Each CDR3 is given with its conserved first and last residue. Fields, in order: J gene, clone size, D gene, V gene, CDR3 DNA, CDR3 protein. A D gene is named only where the DNA matches it firmly. Clone size is not always given. Where it is, it says once, few, many or a class for expanded clones.

j_call: TRBJ1-1
clone_size: -
d_call: -
v_call: TRBV11-2
cdr3_nt: TGTGCCAGCAGCTTAGATCCGGGGGTCACTGAAGCTTTCTTT
cdr3_aa: CASSLDPGVTEAFF

j_call: TRBJ1-5
clone_size: -
d_call: TRBD1
v_call: TRBV11-2
cdr3_nt: TGTGCCAGCAGCGTCGACAGGGGAGGCAATCAGCCCCAGCATTTT
cdr3_aa: CASSVDRGGNQPQHF

j_call: TRBJ1-2
clone_size: few
d_call: -
v_call: TRBV6-4
cdr3_nt: TGTGCCAGCAGTGACTCGTCAGTTGGGGGGCGCGCCTATGGCTACACCTTC
cdr3_aa: CASSDSSVGGRAYGYTF

j_call: TRBJ2-3
clone_size: -
d_call: -
v_call: TRBV9
cdr3_nt: TGTGCCAGCAGCGTAGGCACAGATACGCAGTATTTT
cdr3_aa: CASSVGTDTQYF

j_call: TRBJ1-1
clone_size: -
d_call: -
v_call: TRBV6-6
cdr3_nt: TGTGCCAGCCTGCTAGGGCCAAACACTGAAGCTTTCTTT
cdr3_aa: CASLLGPNTEAFF

j_call: TRBJ2-7
clone_size: -
d_call: -
v_call: TRBV28
cdr3_nt: TGTGCCAGCAAAACCGGGACACTCGTTCAGTACTTC
cdr3_aa: CASKTGTLVQYF

j_call: TRBJ2-7
clone_size: -
d_call: -
v_call: TRBV5-1
cdr3_nt: TGCGCCAGCAGCTTGGGGGGGCCGGGGTACGAGCAGTACTTC
cdr3_aa: CASSLGGPGYEQYF

j_call: TRBJ1-1
clone_size: once
d_call: -
v_call: TRBV6-6
cdr3_nt: TGTGCCAGCCGACAGGACGGAACCAACACTGAAGCTTTCTTT
cdr3_aa: CASRQDGTNTEAFF

j_call: TRBJ2-2
clone_size: -
d_call: -
v_call: TRBV4-2
cdr3_nt: TGTGCCAGCAGCCAAGAGACCAGTCTAGCCCTCCCCGGGGAGCTGTTTTTT
cdr3_aa: CASSQETSLALPGELFF

j_call: TRBJ2-7
clone_size: -
d_call: -
v_call: TRBV18
cdr3_nt: TGTGCCAGCTCACCAGGAGTCAGCTCCTACGAGCAGTACTTC
cdr3_aa: CASSPGVSSYEQYF

j_call: TRBJ1-1
clone_size: -
d_call: TRBD1
v_call: TRBV4-1
cdr3_nt: TGCGCCAGCAGCCCGGGGGACAGGGCCCCTGAAGCTTTCTTT
cdr3_aa: CASSPGDRAPEAFF

j_call: TRBJ2-7
clone_size: -
d_call: -
v_call: TRBV5-1
cdr3_nt: TGCGCCAGCAGAGTGGGTCGAGCCTACGAGCAGTACTTC
cdr3_aa: CASRVGRAYEQYF

j_call: TRBJ1-1
clone_size: -
d_call: -
v_call: TRBV10-3
cdr3_nt: TGTGCCATCAGTGGTTACGGAAACACTGAAGCTTTCTTT
cdr3_aa: CAISGYGNTEAFF

j_call: TRBJ2-1
clone_size: -
d_call: -
v_call: TRBV30
cdr3_nt: TGTGCTAGTGAGGGGGGGGCTAGCGGCAGTAACTACAATGAGCAGTTCTTC
cdr3_aa: CASEGGASGSNYNEQFF

j_call: TRBJ2-1
clone_size: few
d_call: -
v_call: TRBV11-1
cdr3_nt: TGTGCCAGCAGCTTAGCGGGGAGCTCCTACAATGAGCAGTTCTTC
cdr3_aa: CASSLAGSSYNEQFF

j_call: TRBJ1-2
clone_size: -
d_call: -
v_call: TRBV11-2
cdr3_nt: TGTGCCAGCAGCCACACCGGGTTTGGCTACACCTTC
cdr3_aa: CASSHTGFGYTF

j_call: TRBJ1-1
clone_size: -
d_call: -
v_call: TRBV5-5
cdr3_nt: TGTGCCAGCAGTTCCAGACCGGGACCGATGAACACTGAAGCTTTCTTT
cdr3_aa: CASSSRPGPMNTEAFF